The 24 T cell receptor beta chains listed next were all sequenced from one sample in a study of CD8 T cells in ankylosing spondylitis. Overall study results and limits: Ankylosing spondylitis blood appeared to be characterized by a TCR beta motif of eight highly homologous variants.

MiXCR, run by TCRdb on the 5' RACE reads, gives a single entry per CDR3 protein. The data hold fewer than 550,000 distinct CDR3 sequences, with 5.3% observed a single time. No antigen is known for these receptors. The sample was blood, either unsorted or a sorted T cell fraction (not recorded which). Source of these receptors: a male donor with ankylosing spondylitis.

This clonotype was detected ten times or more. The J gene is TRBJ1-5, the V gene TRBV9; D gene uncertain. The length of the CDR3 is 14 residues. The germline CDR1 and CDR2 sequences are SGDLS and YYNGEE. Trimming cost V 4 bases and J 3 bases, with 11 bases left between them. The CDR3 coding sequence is TGTGCCAGCAGCCCCCCTGAGATCAATCAGCCCCAGCATTTT. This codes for CASSPPEINQPQHF.

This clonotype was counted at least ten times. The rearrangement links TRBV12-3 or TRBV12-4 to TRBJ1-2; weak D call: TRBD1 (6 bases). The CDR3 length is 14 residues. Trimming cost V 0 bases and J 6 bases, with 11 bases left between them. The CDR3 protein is CASSLAGRGHGYTF. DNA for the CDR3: TGTGCCAGCAGTTTAGCGGGCAGGGGCCATGGCTACACCTTC.

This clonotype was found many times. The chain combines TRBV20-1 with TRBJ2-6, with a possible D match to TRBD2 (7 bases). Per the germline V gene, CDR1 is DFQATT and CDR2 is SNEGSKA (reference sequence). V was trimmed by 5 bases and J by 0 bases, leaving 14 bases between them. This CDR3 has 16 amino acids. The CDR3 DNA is TGCAGTGCTGGAAGGGGGGGGAGCTCTGGGGCCAACGTCCTGACTTTC. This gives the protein CSAGRGGSSGANVLTF.

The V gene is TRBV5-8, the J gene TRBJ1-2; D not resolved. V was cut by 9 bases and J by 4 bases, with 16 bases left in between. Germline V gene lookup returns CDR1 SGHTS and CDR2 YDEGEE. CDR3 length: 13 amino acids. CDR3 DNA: TGTGCCATCAGAATCGGGCGCGTCTATGGCTACACCTTC. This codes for CAIRIGRVYGYTF.

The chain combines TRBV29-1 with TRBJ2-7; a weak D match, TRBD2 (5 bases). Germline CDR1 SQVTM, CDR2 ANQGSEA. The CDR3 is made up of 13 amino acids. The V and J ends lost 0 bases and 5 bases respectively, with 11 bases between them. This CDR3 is CSVEDGLADEQYF. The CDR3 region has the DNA TGCAGCGTTGAAGATGGTCTAGCAGACGAGCAGTACTTC.

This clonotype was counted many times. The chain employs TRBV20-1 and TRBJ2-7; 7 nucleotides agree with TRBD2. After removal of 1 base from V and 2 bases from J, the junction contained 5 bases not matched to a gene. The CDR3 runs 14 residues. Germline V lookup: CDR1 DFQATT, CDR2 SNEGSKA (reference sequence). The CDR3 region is CSARVGRVPYEQYF. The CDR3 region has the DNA TGCAGTGCTAGAGTGGGGAGGGTACCCTACGAGCAGTACTTC.

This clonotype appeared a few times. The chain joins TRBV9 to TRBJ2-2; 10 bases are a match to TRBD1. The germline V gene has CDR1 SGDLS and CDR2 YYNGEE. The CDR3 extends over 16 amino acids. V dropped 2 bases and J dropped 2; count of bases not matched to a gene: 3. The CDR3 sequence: CASSVDRGLNTGELFF. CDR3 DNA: TGTGCCAGCAGCGTCGACAGGGGGCTCAACACCGGGGAGCTGTTTTTT.

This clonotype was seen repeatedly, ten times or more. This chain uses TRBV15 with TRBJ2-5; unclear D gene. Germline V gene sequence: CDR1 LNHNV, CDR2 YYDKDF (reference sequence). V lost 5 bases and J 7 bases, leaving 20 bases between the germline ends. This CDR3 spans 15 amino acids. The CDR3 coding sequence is TGTGCCACCAGCCCCTTGGGCGAAACCTGGTGGACCCAGTACTTC. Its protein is CATSPLGETWWTQYF. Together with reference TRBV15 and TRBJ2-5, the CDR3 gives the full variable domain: DAMVIQNPRYQVTQFGKPVTLSCSQTLNHNVMYWYQQKSSQAPKLLFHYYDKDFNNEADTPDNFQSRRPNTSFCFLDIRSPGLGDTAMYLCATSPLGETWWTQYFGPGTRLLVL.

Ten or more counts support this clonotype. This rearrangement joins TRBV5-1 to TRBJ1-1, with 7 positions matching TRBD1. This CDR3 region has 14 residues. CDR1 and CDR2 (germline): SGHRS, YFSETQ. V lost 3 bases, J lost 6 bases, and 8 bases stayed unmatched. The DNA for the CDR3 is TGCGCCAGCAGCTCACAGGGGACCGGCGCTGAAGCTTTCTTT. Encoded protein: CASSSQGTGAEAFF.

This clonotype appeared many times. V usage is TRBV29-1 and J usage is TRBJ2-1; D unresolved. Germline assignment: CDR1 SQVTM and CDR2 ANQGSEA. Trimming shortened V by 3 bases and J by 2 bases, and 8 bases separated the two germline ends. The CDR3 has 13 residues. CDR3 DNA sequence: TGCAGCGTTGAGTTGTCGGCCTACAATGAGCAGTTCTTC. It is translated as CSVELSAYNEQFF.

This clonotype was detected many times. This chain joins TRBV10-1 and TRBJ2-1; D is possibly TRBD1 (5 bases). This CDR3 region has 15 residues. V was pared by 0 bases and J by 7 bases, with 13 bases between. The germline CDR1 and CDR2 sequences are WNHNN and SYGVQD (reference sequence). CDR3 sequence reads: CASSESRGLGNEQFF. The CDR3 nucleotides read TGCGCCAGCAGTGAGTCTAGGGGCTTAGGAAATGAGCAGTTCTTC.

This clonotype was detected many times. The CDR3 loop reads CSAQDREGYTF. CDR3 coding DNA: TGCAGTGCCCAGGACAGGGAGGGCTACACCTTC. The V gene is TRBV20-1, the J gene TRBJ1-2, with 8 bases fitting TRBD1. CDR1 and CDR2 (germline): DFQATT, SNEGSKA (reference sequence). V was pared by 6 bases and J by 8 bases, with 5 bases of the junction left unmatched. The CDR3 is 11 amino acids.

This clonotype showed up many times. The CDR3 is CATTAYTEAFF. The DNA for the CDR3 is TGTGCTACCACAGCCTACACTGAAGCTTTCTTT. This chain links TRBV19 with TRBJ1-1; D remains unclear. The CDR3 is 11 residues long. Germline V gene data show CDR1 as LNHDA and CDR2 as SQIVND (reference sequence). Full variable domain (rest looked up from reference TRBV19 and TRBJ1-1): DGGITQSPKYLFRKEGQNVTLSCEQNLNHDAMYWYRQDPGQGLRLIYYSQIVNDFQKGDIAEGYSVSREKKESFPLTVTSAQKNPTAFYLCATTAYTEAFFGQGTRLTVV.

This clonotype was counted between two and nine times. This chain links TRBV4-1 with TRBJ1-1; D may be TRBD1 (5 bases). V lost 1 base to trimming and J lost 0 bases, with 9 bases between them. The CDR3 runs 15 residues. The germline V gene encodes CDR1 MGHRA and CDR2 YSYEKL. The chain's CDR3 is CASSQVGALNTEAFF. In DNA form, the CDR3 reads TGCGCCAGCAGCCAAGTCGGGGCTCTGAACACTGAAGCTTTCTTT.

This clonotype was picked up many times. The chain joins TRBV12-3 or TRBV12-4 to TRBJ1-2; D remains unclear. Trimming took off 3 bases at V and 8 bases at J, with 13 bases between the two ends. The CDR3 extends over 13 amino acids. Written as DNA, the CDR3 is TGTGCCAGCAGTTTGGGCCAACCAGGCGGCTACACCTTC. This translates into CASSLGQPGGYTF.

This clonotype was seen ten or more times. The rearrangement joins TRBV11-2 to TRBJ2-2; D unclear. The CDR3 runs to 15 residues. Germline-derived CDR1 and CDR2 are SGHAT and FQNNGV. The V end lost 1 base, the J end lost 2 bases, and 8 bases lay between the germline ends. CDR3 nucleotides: TGTGCCAGCAGCTTAGCTCTTTCAAACACCGGGGAGCTGTTTTTT. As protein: CASSLALSNTGELFF.

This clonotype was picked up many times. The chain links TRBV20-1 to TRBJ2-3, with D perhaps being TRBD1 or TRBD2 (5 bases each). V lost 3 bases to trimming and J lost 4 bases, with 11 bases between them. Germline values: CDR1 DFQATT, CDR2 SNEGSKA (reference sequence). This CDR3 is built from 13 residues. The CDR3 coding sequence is TGCAGTGCTAGCGTACGGGGACCAGATACGCAGTATTTT. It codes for CSASVRGPDTQYF.

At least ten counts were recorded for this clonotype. CDR3 coding DNA: TGTGCCAGCAGCCAAGGGGACGGAAGGGGGACCCAGTACTTC. It specifies CASSQGDGRGTQYF. The V call is TRBV3-1, the J call TRBJ2-5; D might be TRBD1 or TRBD2, each matching 5 bases. Trimming cost V 1 base and J 7 bases, with 13 bases left between them. The CDR3 covers 14 residues. CDR1 and CDR2 (germline): LGHDT, YNNKEL (reference sequence).

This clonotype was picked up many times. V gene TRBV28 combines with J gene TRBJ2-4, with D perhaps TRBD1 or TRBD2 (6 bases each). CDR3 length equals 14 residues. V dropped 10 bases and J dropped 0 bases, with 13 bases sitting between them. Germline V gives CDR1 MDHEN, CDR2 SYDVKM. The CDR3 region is CATRRGLAKNIQYF. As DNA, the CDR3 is TGTGCCACCCGCCGGGGGCTAGCCAAAAACATTCAGTACTTC.

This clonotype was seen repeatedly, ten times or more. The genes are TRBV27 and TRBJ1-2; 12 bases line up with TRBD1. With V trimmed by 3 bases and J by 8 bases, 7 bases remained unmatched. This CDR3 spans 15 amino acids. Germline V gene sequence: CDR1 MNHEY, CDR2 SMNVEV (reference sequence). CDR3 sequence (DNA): TGTGCCAGCAGTTTCCCGGGACAGGGGGCGGAAGGCTACACCTTC. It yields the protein CASSFPGQGAEGYTF.

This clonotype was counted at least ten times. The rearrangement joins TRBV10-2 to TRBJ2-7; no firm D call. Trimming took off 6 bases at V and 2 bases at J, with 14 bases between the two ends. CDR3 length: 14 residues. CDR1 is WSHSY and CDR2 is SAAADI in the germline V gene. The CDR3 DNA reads TGCGCCAGCAGCTCCGGGCCGAAAACCTACGAGCAGTACTTC. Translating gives CASSSGPKTYEQYF.

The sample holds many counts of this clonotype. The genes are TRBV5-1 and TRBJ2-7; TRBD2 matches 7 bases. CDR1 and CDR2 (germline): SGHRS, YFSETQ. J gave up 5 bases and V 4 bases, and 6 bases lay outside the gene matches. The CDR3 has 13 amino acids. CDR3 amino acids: CASSGLGIHEQYF. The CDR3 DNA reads TGCGCCAGCAGCGGACTAGGGATCCACGAGCAGTACTTC.

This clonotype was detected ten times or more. CDR3 bases: TGTGCCAGCAGCCGTTCGTCACTAGCGGGGGGACGCACCGGGGAGCTGTTTTTT. It codes for CASSRSSLAGGRTGELFF. The V and J genes are TRBV11-2 and TRBJ2-2; 12 bases fit TRBD2. Unmatched junction bases numbered 11, after V lost 5 bases and J lost 4 bases. The CDR3 consists of 18 residues. Germline V CDR1 and CDR2: SGHAT, FQNNGV.

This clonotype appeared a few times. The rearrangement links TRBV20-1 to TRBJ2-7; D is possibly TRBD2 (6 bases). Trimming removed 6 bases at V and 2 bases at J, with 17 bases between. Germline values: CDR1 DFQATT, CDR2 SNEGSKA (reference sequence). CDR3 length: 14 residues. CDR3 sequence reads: CSALDGTGPYEQYF. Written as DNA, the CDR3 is TGCAGTGCCCTGGACGGGACTGGGCCCTACGAGCAGTACTTC.